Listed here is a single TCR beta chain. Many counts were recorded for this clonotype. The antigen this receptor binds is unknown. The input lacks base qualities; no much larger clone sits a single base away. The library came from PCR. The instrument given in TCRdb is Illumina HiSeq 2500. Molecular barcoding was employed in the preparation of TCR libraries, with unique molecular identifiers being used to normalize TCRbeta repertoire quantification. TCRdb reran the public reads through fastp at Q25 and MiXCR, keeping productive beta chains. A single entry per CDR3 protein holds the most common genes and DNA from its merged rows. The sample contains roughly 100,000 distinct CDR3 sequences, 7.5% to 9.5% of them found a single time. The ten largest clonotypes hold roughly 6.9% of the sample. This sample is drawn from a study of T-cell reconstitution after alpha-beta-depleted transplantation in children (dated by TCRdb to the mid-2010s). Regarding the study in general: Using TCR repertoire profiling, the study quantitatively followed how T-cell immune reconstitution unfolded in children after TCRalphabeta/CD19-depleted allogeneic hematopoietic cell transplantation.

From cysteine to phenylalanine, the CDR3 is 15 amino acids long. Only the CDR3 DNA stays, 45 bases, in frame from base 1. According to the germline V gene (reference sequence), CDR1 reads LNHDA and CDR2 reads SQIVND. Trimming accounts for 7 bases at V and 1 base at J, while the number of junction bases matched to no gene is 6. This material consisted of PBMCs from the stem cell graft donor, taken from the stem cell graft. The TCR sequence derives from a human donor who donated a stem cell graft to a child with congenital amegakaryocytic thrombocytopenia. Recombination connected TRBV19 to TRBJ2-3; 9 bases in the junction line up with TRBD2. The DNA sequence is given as TGTGCCAGTAATCAGGCGGGAGGGGGCACAGATACGCAGTATTTT. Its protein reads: CASNQAGGGTDTQYF.